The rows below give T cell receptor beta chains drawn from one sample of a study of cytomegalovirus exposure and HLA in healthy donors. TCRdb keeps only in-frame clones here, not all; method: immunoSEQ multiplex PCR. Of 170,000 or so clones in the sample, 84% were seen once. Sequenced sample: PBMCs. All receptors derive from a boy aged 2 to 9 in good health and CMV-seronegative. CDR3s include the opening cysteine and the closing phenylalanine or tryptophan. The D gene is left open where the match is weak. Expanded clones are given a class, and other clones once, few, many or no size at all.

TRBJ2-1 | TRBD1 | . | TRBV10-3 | TGTGCCATCGGTTCGACCGGGACAGGCGGGAATGAGCAGTTCTTC | CAIGSTGTGGNEQFF
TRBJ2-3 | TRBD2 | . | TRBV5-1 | TGCGCCAGCAGCCATCCCGAGGGACTAGCGGGGACAGATACGCAGTATTTT | CASSHPEGLAGTDTQYF
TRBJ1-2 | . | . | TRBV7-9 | TGTGCCGGACTATTGGACTATGGCTACACCTTC | CAGLLDYGYTF
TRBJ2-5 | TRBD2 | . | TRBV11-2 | TGTGCCAGCAGCTTAGATCCGGCGGGAGTAGAGACCCAGTACTTC | CASSLDPAGVETQYF
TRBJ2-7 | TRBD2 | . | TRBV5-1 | TGCGCCAGCAGCTTGGCCGAGGTAGCGGGAGCCTACGAGCAGTACTTC | CASSLAEVAGAYEQYF
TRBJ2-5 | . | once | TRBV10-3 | TGTGCCATCAGTGGAGGGAGCCCCCAAGAGACCCAGTACTTC | CAISGGSPQETQYF
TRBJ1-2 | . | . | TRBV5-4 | TGTGCCAGCAGCGGCGGGGGGGACGGCTACACCTTC | CASSGGGDGYTF
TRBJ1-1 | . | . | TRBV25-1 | TGTGCCAGCAGAACAGCCAGCAACACTGAAGCTTTCTTT | CASRTASNTEAFF
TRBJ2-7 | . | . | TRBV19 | TGTGCCAGTAGTATTTTAATCGGGGATTCCTACGAGCAGTACTTC | CASSILIGDSYEQYF
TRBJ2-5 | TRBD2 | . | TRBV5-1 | TGCGCCAGCAGAAGCGGGAGCCTCCAAGAGACCCAGTACTTC | CASRSGSLQETQYF
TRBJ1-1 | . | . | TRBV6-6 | TGTGCCAGTTGGGATCGGAGCCGGGAGGGAGCTTTCTTT | CASWDRSREGAFF
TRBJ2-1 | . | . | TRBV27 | TGTGCCAGCAGTCTAGGGGGAAGCTCCTACAATGAGCAGTTCTTC | CASSLGGSSYNEQFF
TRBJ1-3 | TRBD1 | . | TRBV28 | TGTGCCAGCAGTTTAGGGGACAGGTCTGGAAACACCATATATTTT | CASSLGDRSGNTIYF
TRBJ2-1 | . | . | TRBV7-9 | TGTGCCAGCAGCCCGGGGTACTCCTACAATGAGCAGTTCTTC | CASSPGYSYNEQFF
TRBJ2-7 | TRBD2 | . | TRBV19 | TGTGCCAGTAGTATGACCTACCGGGGGGGGATCCACGAGCAGTACTTC | CASSMTYRGGIHEQYF
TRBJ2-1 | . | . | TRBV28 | TGTGCCAGCAGCCCAACTTGGCTAGCAGCCAATGAGCAGTTCTTC | CASSPTWLAANEQFF